This entry features one T cell receptor (beta chain) sequence. What it recognizes is unknown. The data derive from a study of T cell responses to AZD1222 COVID-19 vaccine. The overall study: Timing groups of about 4 and about 12 weeks for second doses were pooled. Study conclusions and caveats: Following two doses of AZD1222, Spike-specific TCR breadth and depth rose.

This CDR3 comprises 15 residues. V trimming: 4 bases; J trimming: 1 base; junction bases outside the gene matches: 7. The germline gives CDR1 SGDLS, CDR2 YYNGEE. Generated by immunoSEQ multiplex PCR, the TCRdb table keeps only in-frame clones and is missing some. The sample carries roughly 180,000 clones, about 93% recorded once. The sequencing here drew on peripheral blood, taken on day 0 of AZD1222 vaccination. The clonotype originates from an adult in good health. This chain joins TRBV9 and TRBJ1-1; 7 nucleotides line up with TRBD1. In nucleotides, the CDR3 is TGTGCCAGCAGCACCCGGGACAGCGAGAACACTGAAGCTTTCTTT. It translates to CASSTRDSENTEAFF.